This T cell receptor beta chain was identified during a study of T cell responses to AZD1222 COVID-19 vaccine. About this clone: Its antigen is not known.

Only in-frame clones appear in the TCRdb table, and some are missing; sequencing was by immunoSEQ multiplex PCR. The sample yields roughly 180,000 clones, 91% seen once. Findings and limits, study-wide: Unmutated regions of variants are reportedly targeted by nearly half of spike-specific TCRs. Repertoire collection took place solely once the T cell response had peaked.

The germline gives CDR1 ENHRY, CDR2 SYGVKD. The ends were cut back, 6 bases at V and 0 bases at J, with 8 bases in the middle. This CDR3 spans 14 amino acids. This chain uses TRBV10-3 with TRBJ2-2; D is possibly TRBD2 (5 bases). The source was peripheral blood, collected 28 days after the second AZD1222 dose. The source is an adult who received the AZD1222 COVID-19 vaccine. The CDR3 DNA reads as TGTGCCATCAGGGGAGCGACGAACACCGGGGAGCTGTTTTTT. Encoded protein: CAIRGATNTGELFF.